Sequencing of this T cell receptor beta chain was carried out in a study of shared T cell receptors in the human thymus. Data came from immunoSEQ multiplex PCR; TCRdb stores just in-frame clones and leaves some out. The table includes hundreds of thousands of clones, 70% to 90% detected once. These same data were also listed under a study on human thymus T cells. That publication notes: It was healthy Finnish infants having corrective surgery for congenital heart defects who were the donors. The thymus was resected at corrective cardiac surgery. An apparent bias in V and J gene usage was seen in thymic and blood repertoires. Unrelated individuals reportedly shared highly overlapping thymic TCR repertoires.

This receptor was taken from a boy under three years old with a congenital heart defect. Sequences were obtained from thymocytes.

The CDR3 sequence: CASRQPGQSARSAEAFF. DNA of the CDR3: TGTGCCAGCAGGCAACCGGGACAGTCGGCCCGATCGGCTGAAGCTTTCTTT. The chain links TRBV28 to TRBJ1-1, with TRBD1 identical over 7 bases. V lost 6 bases, J lost 6 bases, and 19 bases stayed unmatched. This CDR3 is built from 17 residues. Germline V gene lookup returns CDR1 MDHEN and CDR2 SYDVKM.